These 27 T cell receptor beta chains share one sample of origin, sequenced in a study of blood T cells in healthy people across ages. A sample-barcoded 5' primer and a J-beta primer mix were used in a second PCR of roughly 7 to 12 cycles. TCRdb re-called the 5' RACE reads with MiXCR, one entry per CDR3 protein. The profile shows over 300,000 distinct CDR3 sequences, 45% to 65% of them singletons. The sequenced sample consisted of blood. These receptors originate from a man between 60 and 75 years old in good health.

Turning to this clonotype: A much bigger clone sits one base away, suggesting this may be a read error. The chain joins TRBV3-1 to TRBJ2-7; maybe TRBD2 (5 bases). The germline V gene has CDR1 LGHDT and CDR2 YNNKEL (reference sequence). This CDR3 contains 12 residues. The DNA of the CDR3 is TGTACCAGCAGCCGGGGTGAATACGAGCAGTACTTC. It is translated as CTSSRGEYEQYF.

There are many counts of this clonotype. V and J are TRBV5-1 and TRBJ2-1; D is ambiguous. With 2 bases removed from V and 8 bases from J, the gap between germline ends came to 5 bases. Germline V gene sequence: CDR1 SGHRS, CDR2 YFSETQ. This CDR3 is 11 amino acids long. As DNA, the CDR3 is TGCGCCAGCAGCTTTGTTCATGAGCAGTTCTTC. This sequence encodes CASSFVHEQFF.

This clonotype was seen a few times. This rearrangement joins TRBV15 to TRBJ2-1; perhaps D is TRBD1 or TRBD2 (5 bases each). The germline V gene has CDR1 LNHNV and CDR2 YYDKDF (reference sequence). The V end lost 1 base, the J end lost 4 bases, and 14 bases lay between the germline ends. This CDR3 region has 16 residues. CDR3 DNA: TGTGCCACCAGCAGAGGTAGAGGGACGCCATACAATGAGCAGTTCTTC. Amino acids: CATSRGRGTPYNEQFF.

The chain carries TRBV3-1 and TRBJ2-1; 8 bases align to TRBD2. The CDR3 loop spans 14 amino acids. CDR1 LGHDT and CDR2 YNNKEL come from the germline V gene (reference sequence). The trim removed 5 bases at V and 5 bases at J, leaving 5 bases unmatched. CDR3 DNA sequence: TGTGCCAGCAGCGTCACTAGCGGAGACAATGAGCAGTTCTTC. Its translation: CASSVTSGDNEQFF.

The sample holds many counts of this clonotype. The rearrangement joins TRBV6-2 or TRBV6-3 to TRBJ2-1; TRBD2 agrees at 8 bases. V gave up 8 bases and J gave up 4 bases; unmatched junction bases: 22. CDR1 MNHEY and CDR2 SVGEGT come from the germline V gene. This CDR3 spans 19 amino acids. CDR3 bases: TGTGCCAGCCGGGGCGCAGGGAGGCTAGCGGGTGGATTATACAATGAGCAGTTCTTC. Residues: CASRGAGRLAGGLYNEQFF.

This rearrangement joins TRBV14 to TRBJ1-2; maybe TRBD1 (5 bases). The CDR3 is 13 amino acids. The germline V and J ends were trimmed by 3 bases and 1 base, with 6 bases remaining between them. The germline gives CDR1 SGHDN, CDR2 FVKESK. The CDR3 DNA reads TGTGCCAGCAGCCAGGGACGTAACTATGGCTACACCTTC. Its protein product is CASSQGRNYGYTF.

The chain uses TRBV7-2 and TRBJ1-2; possible D gene TRBD1, 5 bases. The CDR3 consists of 14 residues. Deletions cut 4 bases from V and 7 bases from J, with 16 bases between. Per germline, CDR1 SGHTA and CDR2 FQGNSA. The CDR3 nucleotides read TGTGCCAGCAGCTCCCTCGTTGGGGGACCTGGCTACACCTTC. This gives the protein CASSSLVGGPGYTF.

V is TRBV20-1 and J is TRBJ2-1, with TRBD2 matching over 13 bases. Germline lookup yields CDR1 DFQATT and CDR2 SNEGSKA (reference sequence). CDR3 length equals 15 residues. V lost 3 bases, J lost 6 bases, and 5 bases stayed unmatched. CDR3 bases: TGCAGTGCTAGTGACGGGACTAGCGGGACCAATGAGCAGTTCTTC. Translating it yields CSASDGTSGTNEQFF.

This clonotype was counted between two and nine times. The chain combines TRBV27 with TRBJ2-7, with a possible D match to TRBD2 (5 bases). V was clipped by 4 bases and J by 7 bases, with 11 bases between them. This CDR3 contains 12 residues. Germline V gene sequence: CDR1 MNHEY, CDR2 SMNVEV (reference sequence). DNA of the CDR3: TGTGCCAGCAGTTATAGGAGCGGAGAGCAGTACTTC. Its protein product is CASSYRSGEQYF.

This chain uses TRBV20-1 with TRBJ2-1, with TRBD2 identical over 8 bases. The CDR3 is 14 amino acids. Germline assignment: CDR1 DFQATT and CDR2 SNEGSKA (reference sequence). V shed 6 bases, J shed 5 bases, and the junction held 9 bases outside the gene matches. The CDR3, as DNA: TGCAGTGCCGGGGGGGGACGGGGCCACAATGAGCAGTTCTTC. Residues: CSAGGGRGHNEQFF.

This clonotype was found a few times. This chain joins TRBV7-2 and TRBJ2-7, with a possible D match to TRBD2 (5 bases). This CDR3 region has 13 residues. Germline lookup yields CDR1 SGHTA and CDR2 FQGNSA. V was shortened by 3 bases and J by 4 bases, with 10 bases between the two germline ends. CDR3 sequence reads: CASSFPGVYEQYF. In DNA form, the CDR3 reads TGTGCCAGCAGCTTCCCCGGGGTATACGAGCAGTACTTC.

This chain uses TRBV6-1 with TRBJ2-1; 10 nucleotides agree with TRBD2. J gave up 5 bases and V 8 bases, and 3 bases lay outside the gene matches. The CDR3 is 13 residues long. Germline lookup yields CDR1 MNHNS and CDR2 SASEGT. The CDR3 sequence: CASGGLAHNEQFF. The CDR3 DNA is TGTGCCAGCGGGGGACTAGCGCACAATGAGCAGTTCTTC.

The rearrangement joins TRBV29-1 to TRBJ2-4; D gene ambiguous. The J call is uncertain, as TRBJ2-7 better fits the DNA end. The CDR3 is 14 amino acids. The germline gives CDR1 SQVTM, CDR2 ANQGSEA. The CDR3 DNA is TGCAGCGCCTTACAAGGGATTGCCTGGAACGAGCAGTACTTC. Translation gives CSALQGIAWNEQYF.

This clonotype was recorded a few times. The chain links TRBV3-1 to TRBJ2-5; unclear D gene. Germline CDR1 is LGHDT and CDR2 is YNNKEL (reference sequence). V was cut by 0 bases and J by 1 base, with 6 bases left in between. CDR3 length equals 14 residues. CDR3 bases: TGTGCCAGCAGCCAAGATCCTAGCCAAGAGACCCAGTACTTC. It is translated as CASSQDPSQETQYF.

The rearrangement uses TRBV27 and TRBJ2-7; 14 bases fit TRBD2. The CDR3 runs 17 residues. The V gene end was trimmed by 5 bases and the J gene end by 7 bases; junction bases not matched to a gene: 13. Germline loops: CDR1 MNHEY, CDR2 SMNVEV (reference sequence). CDR3 amino acids: CASSRLAGGFHYNEQYF. The CDR3 region has the DNA TGTGCCAGCAGTAGACTAGCGGGAGGGTTTCACTACAATGAGCAGTACTTC.

This chain joins TRBV14 and TRBJ2-1, with 7 bases lining up with TRBD2. The DNA end is a closer match to TRBJ2-7, so the J assignment may be wrong. CDR1 is SGHDN, CDR2 FVKESK, per germline. The CDR3 contains 16 residues. CDR3 sequence (DNA): TGTGCCAGCAGCCAAGTCCCTGGATGGGACTACAATGAGCAGTACTTC. Translating it yields CASSQVPGWDYNEQYF.

The rearrangement joins TRBV7-2 to TRBJ2-2, with unresolved D. CDR1 is SGHTA, CDR2 FQGNSA, per germline. Trimming cost V 7 bases and J 6 bases, with 12 bases left between them. The CDR3 consists of 13 residues. The CDR3: CASNPTRAGELFF. For the CDR3, the DNA is TGTGCCAGCAACCCTACACGGGCCGGGGAGCTGTTTTTT.

This clonotype showed up just once. The chain uses TRBV5-1 and TRBJ1-2, with no clear D. CDR3 length: 14 amino acids. Trimming took off 3 bases at V and 1 base at J, with 10 bases between the two ends. Germline assignment: CDR1 SGHRS and CDR2 YFSETQ. The CDR3 DNA reads TGCGCCAGCAGCTCAGAGCCATTTAACTATGGCTACACCTTC. Protein: CASSSEPFNYGYTF.

This clonotype has only one observation. This chain links TRBV20-1 with TRBJ2-7, with TRBD1 identical over 7 bases. CDR1 and CDR2 from the germline V gene are DFQATT and SNEGSKA (reference sequence). The CDR3 length is 15 residues. The junction had 7 bases not matched to a gene; V was cut back by 0 bases and J by 2 bases. For the CDR3, the DNA is TGCAGTGCTAGAGATTCCCGCAGGGGGACCTACGAGCAGTACTTC. Its translation is CSARDSRRGTYEQYF.

There are a few counts of this clonotype. The rearrangement links TRBV6-6 to TRBJ2-5; D may be TRBD1 or TRBD2 (6 bases each). Germline V CDR1 and CDR2: MNHNY, SVGAGI (reference sequence). V dropped 5 bases and J dropped 2 bases, with 15 bases sitting between them. This CDR3 comprises 15 residues. CDR3 DNA: TGTGCCAGCAGTCGCCGGGGGCGGATGCAAGAGACCCAGTACTTC. Amino acids: CASSRRGRMQETQYF.

This clonotype showed up many times. The chain recombines TRBV5-1 with TRBJ1-2; maybe TRBD1 (5 bases). CDR1 and CDR2 (germline): SGHRS, YFSETQ. This CDR3 spans 19 amino acids. Trimming removed 1 base at V and 4 bases at J, with 26 bases between. The chain's CDR3 is CASSLMGVPRDLLGYGYTF. The CDR3 DNA is TGCGCCAGCAGCTTGATGGGGGTGCCCCGGGACCTCTTGGGCTATGGCTACACCTTC.

The V call is TRBV9, the J call TRBJ1-2; possibly TRBD1 for D (6 bases). Germline CDR1 is SGDLS and CDR2 is YYNGEE. V lost 0 bases to trimming and J lost 4 bases, with 16 bases between them. The CDR3 has 16 residues. CDR3 DNA: TGTGCCAGCAGCGTAGCGGGGGGGCCGACCCGCTATGGCTACACCTTC. It encodes CASSVAGGPTRYGYTF.

The genes are TRBV6-5 and TRBJ2-3, with TRBD2 matching 8 bases. CDR3 length equals 16 residues. Germline CDR1 is MNHEY and CDR2 is SVGAGI. The junction had 9 bases not matched to a gene; V was cut back by 6 bases and J by 1 base. CDR3 DNA sequence: TGTGCCAGCAGCCAAAGGACTAGCCGAGGCACAGATACGCAGTATTTT. Protein sequence: CASSQRTSRGTDTQYF.

Comments on this clonotype: A much larger clone is a single base away; this may be a read error. V is TRBV11-2 and J is TRBJ2-6, with no clear D. CDR1 and CDR2 (germline): SGHAT, FQNNGV. This CDR3 spans 13 amino acids. CDR3 sequence (DNA): TGTGCCAGCAGTGGCTCTTGGGCCAACGTCCTGACTTTC. Its protein product is CASSGSWANVLTF.

This chain uses TRBV27 with TRBJ2-4, with D hard to call. CDR3 size: 15 residues. V was shortened by 4 bases and J by 0 bases, with 10 bases between the two germline ends. Germline CDR1 and CDR2: MNHEY and SMNVEV (reference sequence). The CDR3, as DNA: TGTGCCAGCAGTTGCAGGCAACTAGCCAAAAACATTCAGTACTTC. It codes for CASSCRQLAKNIQYF.

This clonotype is medium-sized by share. This chain joins TRBV4-2 and TRBJ2-2, with TRBD2 identical over 11 bases. The V gene end was trimmed by 4 bases and the J gene end by 1 base; junction bases not matched to a gene: 11. The germline V gene encodes CDR1 LGHNA and CDR2 YNFKEQ. This CDR3 has 19 amino acids. CDR3 coding DNA: TGTGCCAGCAGCCTCGGGTCTTCTAGCGGGGGGCTGAACACCGGGGAGCTGTTTTTT. It is translated as CASSLGSSSGGLNTGELFF.

V and J are TRBV29-1 and TRBJ2-1; D remains unclear. Trimming removed 3 bases from V and 5 bases from J, with 8 bases in between. This CDR3 is 12 amino acids long. The germline gives CDR1 SQVTM, CDR2 ANQGSEA. This CDR3 is CSVELSHNEQFF. Here the CDR3 DNA reads TGCAGCGTTGAGCTATCTCACAATGAGCAGTTCTTC.